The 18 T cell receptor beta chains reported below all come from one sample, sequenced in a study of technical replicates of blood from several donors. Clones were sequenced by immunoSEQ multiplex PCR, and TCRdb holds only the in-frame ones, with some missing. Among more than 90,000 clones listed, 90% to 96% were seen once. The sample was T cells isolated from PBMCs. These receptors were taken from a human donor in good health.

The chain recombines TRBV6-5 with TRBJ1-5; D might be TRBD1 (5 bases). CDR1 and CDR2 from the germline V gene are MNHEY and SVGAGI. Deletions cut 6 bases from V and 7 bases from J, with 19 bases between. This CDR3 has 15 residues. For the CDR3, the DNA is TGTGCCAGCAGCCTAACAGGCCCCGGGGGGCAGCCCCAGCATTTT. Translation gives CASSLTGPGGQPQHF.

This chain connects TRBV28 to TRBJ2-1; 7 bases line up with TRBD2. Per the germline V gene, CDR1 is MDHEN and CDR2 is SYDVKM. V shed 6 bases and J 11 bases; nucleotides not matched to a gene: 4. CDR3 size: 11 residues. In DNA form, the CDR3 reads TGTGCCAGCAGGGGGGGGGAGAAGCAGTTCTTC. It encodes CASRGGEKQFF.

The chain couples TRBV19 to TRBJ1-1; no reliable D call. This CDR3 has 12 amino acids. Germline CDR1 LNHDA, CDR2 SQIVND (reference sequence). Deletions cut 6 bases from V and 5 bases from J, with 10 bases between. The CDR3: CASSHSGTEAFF. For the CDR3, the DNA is TGTGCCAGTAGCCATTCAGGAACTGAAGCTTTCTTT. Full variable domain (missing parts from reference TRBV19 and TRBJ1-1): DGGITQSPKYLFRKEGQNVTLSCEQNLNHDAMYWYRQDPGQGLRLIYYSQIVNDFQKGDIAEGYSVSREKKESFPLTVTSAQKNPTAFYLCASSHSGTEAFFGQGTRLTVV.

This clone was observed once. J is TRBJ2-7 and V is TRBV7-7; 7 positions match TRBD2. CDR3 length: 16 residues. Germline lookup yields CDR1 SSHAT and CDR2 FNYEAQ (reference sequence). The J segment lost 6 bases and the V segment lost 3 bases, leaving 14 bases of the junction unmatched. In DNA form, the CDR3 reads TGTGCCAGCAGCTTCACTGGTGGACTAGGGTTTTCCGAGCAGTACTTC. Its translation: CASSFTGGLGFSEQYF. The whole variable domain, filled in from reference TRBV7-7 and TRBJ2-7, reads GAGVSQSPRYKVTKRGQDVTLRCDPISSHATLYWYQQALGQGPEFLTYFNYEAQPDKSGLPSDRFSAERPEGSISTLTIQRTEQRDSAMYRCASSFTGGLGFSEQYFGPGTRLTVT.

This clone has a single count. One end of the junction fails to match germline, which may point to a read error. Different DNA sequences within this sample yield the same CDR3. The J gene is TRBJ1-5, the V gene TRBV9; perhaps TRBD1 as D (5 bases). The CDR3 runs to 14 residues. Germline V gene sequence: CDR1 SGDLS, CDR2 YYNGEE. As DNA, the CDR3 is TGTGCCAGCAGCGTAGACAGGAGCGATCAGCCTCAGCATTTT. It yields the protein CASSVDRSDQPQHF.

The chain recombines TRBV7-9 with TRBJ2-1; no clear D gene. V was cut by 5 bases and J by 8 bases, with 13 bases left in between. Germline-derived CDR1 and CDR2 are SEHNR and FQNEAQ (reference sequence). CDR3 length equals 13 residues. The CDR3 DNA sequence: TGTGCCAGCAGCCCACTCCCGGTGGATGAGCAGTTCTTC. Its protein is CASSPLPVDEQFF. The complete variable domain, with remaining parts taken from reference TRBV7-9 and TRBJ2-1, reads DTGVSQNPRHKITKRGQNVTFRCDPISEHNRLYWYRQTLGQGPEFLTYFQNEAQLEKSRLLSDRFSAERPKGSFSTLEIQRTEQGDSAMYLCASSPLPVDEQFFGPGTRLTVL.

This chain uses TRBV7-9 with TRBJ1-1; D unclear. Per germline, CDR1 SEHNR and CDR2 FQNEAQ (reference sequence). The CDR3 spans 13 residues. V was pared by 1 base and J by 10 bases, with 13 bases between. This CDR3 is CASSLVSRGRAFF. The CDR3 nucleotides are TGTGCCAGCAGCTTAGTGTCACGCGGGAGAGCTTTCTTT.

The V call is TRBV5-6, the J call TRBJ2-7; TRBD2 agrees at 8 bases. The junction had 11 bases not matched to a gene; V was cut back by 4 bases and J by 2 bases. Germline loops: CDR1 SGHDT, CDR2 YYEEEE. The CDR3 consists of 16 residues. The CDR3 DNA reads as TGTGCCAGCAGCAACTATGTCTCGCGGGAGGCCTACGAGCAGTACTTC. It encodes CASSNYVSREAYEQYF. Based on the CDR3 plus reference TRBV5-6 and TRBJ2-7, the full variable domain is DAGVTQSPTHLIKTRGQQVTLRCSPKSGHDTVSWYQQALGQGPQFIFQYYEEEERQRGNFPDRFSGHQFPNYSSELNVNALLLGDSALYLCASSNYVSREAYEQYFGPGTRLTVT.

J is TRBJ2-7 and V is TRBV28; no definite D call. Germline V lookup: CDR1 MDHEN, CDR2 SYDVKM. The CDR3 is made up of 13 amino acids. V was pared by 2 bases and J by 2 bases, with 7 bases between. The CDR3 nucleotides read TGTGCCAGCAGTTTAGGGCTGCCCTACGAGCAGTACTTC. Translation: CASSLGLPYEQYF. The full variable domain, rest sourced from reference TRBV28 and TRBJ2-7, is DVKVTQSSRYLVKRTGEKVFLECVQDMDHENMFWYRQDPGLGLRLIYFSYDVKMKEKGDIPEGYSVSREKKERFSLILESASTNQTSMYLCASSLGLPYEQYFGPGTRLTVT.

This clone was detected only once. The CDR3: CASSLGQYYGYTF. For the CDR3, the DNA is TGTGCCAGCAGCTTGGGGCAGTACTATGGCTACACCTTC. The genes are TRBV5-6 and TRBJ1-2; D is unclear. The V end was cut by 0 bases, the J end by 3 bases, with 6 bases between. Germline-derived CDR1 and CDR2 are SGHDT and YYEEEE. The CDR3 extends over 13 amino acids.

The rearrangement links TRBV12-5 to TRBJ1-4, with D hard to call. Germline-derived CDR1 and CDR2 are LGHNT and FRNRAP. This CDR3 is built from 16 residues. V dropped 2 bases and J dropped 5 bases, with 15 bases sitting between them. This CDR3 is CASGLFSLGGNEKLFF. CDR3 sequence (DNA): TGTGCTAGTGGTTTGTTCAGTCTCGGAGGCAATGAAAAACTGTTTTTT. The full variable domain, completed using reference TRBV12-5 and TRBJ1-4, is DARVTQTPRHKVTEMGQEVTMRCQPILGHNTVFWYRQTMMQGLELLAYFRNRAPLDDSGMPKDRFSAEMPDATLATLKIQPSEPRDSAVYFCASGLFSLGGNEKLFFGSGTQLSVL.

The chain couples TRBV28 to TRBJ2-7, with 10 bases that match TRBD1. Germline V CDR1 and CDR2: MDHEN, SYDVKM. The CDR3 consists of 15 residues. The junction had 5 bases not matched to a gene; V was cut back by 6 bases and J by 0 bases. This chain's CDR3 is CASSSGQGVSYEQYF. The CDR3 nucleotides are TGTGCCAGCAGCTCTGGACAGGGGGTCTCCTACGAGCAGTACTTC. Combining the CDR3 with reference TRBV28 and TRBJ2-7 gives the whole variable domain DVKVTQSSRYLVKRTGEKVFLECVQDMDHENMFWYRQDPGLGLRLIYFSYDVKMKEKGDIPEGYSVSREKKERFSLILESASTNQTSMYLCASSSGQGVSYEQYFGPGTRLTVT.

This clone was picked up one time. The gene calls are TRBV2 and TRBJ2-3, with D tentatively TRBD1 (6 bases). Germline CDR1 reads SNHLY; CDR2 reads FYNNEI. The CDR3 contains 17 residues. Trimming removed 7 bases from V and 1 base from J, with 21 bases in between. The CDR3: CASNGQKPRGGTDTQYF. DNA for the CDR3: TGTGCCAGCAACGGACAGAAACCGAGAGGGGGCACAGATACGCAGTATTTT.

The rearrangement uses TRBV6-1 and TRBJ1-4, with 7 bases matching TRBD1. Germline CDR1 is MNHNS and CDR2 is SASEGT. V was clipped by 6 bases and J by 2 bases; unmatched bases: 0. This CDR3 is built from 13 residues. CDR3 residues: CASRGQTNEKLFF. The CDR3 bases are TGTGCCAGCAGGGGACAGACTAATGAAAAACTGTTTTTT.

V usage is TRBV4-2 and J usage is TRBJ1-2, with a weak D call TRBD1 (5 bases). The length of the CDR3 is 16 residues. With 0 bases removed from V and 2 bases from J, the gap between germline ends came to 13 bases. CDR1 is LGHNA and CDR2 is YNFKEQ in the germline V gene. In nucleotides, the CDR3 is TGTGCCAGCAGCCAAGATAAGGCGGGACCAAACTATGGCTACACCTTC. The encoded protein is CASSQDKAGPNYGYTF.

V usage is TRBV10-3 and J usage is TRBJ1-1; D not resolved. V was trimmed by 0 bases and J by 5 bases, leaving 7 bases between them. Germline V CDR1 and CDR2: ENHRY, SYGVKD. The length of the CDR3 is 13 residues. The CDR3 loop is CAISESGGTEAFF. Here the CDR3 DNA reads TGTGCCATCAGTGAGTCTGGAGGGACTGAAGCTTTCTTT.

As DNA, the CDR3 is TGTGCCAGTAGTCCAGGACAGGGAGGGGCGTTGAACACTGAAGCTTTCTTT. As protein: CASSPGQGGALNTEAFF. The chain links TRBV19 to TRBJ1-1, with TRBD1 matching 8 bases. The CDR3 is 17 residues long. Germline V gives CDR1 LNHDA, CDR2 SQIVND (reference sequence). V lost 5 bases, J lost 0 bases, and 11 bases stayed unmatched.

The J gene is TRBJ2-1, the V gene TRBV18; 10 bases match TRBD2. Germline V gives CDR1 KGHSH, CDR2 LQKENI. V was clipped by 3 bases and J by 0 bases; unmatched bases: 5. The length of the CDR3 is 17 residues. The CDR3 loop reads CASSPVSGGVSYNEQFF. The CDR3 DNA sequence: TGTGCCAGCTCACCCGTCAGCGGGGGGGTCTCCTACAATGAGCAGTTCTTC. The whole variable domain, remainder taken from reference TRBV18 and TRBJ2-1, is NAGVMQNPRHLVRRRGQEARLRCSPMKGHSHVYWYRQLPEEGLKFMVYLQKENIIDESGMPKERFSAEFPKEGPSILRIQQVVRGDSAAYFCASSPVSGGVSYNEQFFGPGTRLTVL.